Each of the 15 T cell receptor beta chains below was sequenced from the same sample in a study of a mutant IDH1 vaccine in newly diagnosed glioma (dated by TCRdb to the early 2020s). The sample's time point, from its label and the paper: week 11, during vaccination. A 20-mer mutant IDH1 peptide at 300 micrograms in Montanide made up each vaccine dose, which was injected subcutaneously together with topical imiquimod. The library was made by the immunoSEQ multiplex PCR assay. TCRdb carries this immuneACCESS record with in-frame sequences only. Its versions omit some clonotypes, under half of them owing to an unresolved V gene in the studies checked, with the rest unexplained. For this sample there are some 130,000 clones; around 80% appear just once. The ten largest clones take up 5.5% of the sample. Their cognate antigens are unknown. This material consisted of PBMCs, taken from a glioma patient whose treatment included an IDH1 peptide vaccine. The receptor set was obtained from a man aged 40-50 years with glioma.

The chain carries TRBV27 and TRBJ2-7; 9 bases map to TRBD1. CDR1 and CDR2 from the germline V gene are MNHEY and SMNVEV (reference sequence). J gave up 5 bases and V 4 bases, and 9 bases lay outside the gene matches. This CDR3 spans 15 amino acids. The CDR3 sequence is CASSSRRDRVNEQYF. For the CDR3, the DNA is TGTGCCAGCAGTTCTAGACGGGACAGGGTAAACGAGCAGTACTTC.

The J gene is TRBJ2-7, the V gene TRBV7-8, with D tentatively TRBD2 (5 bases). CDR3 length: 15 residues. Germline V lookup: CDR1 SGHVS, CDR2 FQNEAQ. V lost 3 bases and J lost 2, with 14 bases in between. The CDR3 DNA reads TGTGCCAGCAGCTTTCTGGACTGGACGACCTACGAGCAGTACTTC. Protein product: CASSFLDWTTYEQYF.

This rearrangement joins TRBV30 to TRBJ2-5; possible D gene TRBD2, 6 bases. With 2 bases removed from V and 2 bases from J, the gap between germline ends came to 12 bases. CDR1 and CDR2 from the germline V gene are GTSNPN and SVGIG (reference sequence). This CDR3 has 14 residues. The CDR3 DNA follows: TGTGCCTGGAGTAAGGGCGGGGATCAAGAGACCCAGTACTTC. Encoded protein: CAWSKGGDQETQYF.

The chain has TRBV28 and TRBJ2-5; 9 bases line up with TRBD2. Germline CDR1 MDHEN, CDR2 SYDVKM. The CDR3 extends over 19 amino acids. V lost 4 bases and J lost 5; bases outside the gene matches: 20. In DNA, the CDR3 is TGTGCCAGCAGTTCTCTATATACCCCCGGCGGGAGGGCCCGGGAGACCCAGTACTTC. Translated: CASSSLYTPGGRARETQYF.

The CDR3 region is CASSFDSLSYEQYF. CDR3 nucleotide sequence: TGCGCCAGCAGCTTCGACAGCCTGTCCTACGAGCAGTACTTC. This sequence joins TRBV5-1 and TRBJ2-5, with D possibly TRBD1 on 5 matching bases. The J call may be in error: the DNA end matches TRBJ2-7 better. Germline V gene data show CDR1 as SGHRS and CDR2 as YFSETQ. This CDR3 comprises 14 residues.

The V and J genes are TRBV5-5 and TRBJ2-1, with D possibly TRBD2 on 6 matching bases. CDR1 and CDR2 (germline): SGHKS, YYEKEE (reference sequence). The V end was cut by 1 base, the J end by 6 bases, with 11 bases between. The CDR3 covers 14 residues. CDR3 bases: TGTGCCAGCAGCTTGCCTGCGGGACCCAATGAGCAGTTCTTC. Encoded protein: CASSLPAGPNEQFF. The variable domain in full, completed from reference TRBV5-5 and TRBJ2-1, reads DAGVTQSPTHLIKTRGQQVTLRCSPISGHKSVSWYQQVLGQGPQFIFQYYEKEERGRGNFPDRFSARQFPNYSSELNVNALLLGDSALYLCASSLPAGPNEQFFGPGTRLTVL.

The DNA for the CDR3 is TGTGCCAGCAGCTTAACACGCACAGATACGCAGTATTTT. This gives the protein CASSLTRTDTQYF. This chain uses TRBV13 with TRBJ2-3; no reliable D call. The length of the CDR3 is 13 residues. CDR1 and CDR2 from the germline V gene are PRHDT and FYEKMQ (reference sequence). Trimming left V 2 bases short and J 1 base short, with 4 bases between. Drawing the rest from reference TRBV13 and TRBJ2-3, the complete variable domain is AAGVIQSPRHLIKEKRETATLKCYPIPRHDTVYWYQQGPGQDPQFLISFYEKMQSDKGSIPDRFSAQQFSDYHSELNMSSLELGDSALYFCASSLTRTDTQYFGPGTRLTVL.

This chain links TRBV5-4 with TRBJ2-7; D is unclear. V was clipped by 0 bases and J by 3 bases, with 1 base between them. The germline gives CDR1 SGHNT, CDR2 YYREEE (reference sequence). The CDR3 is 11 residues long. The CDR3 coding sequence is TGTGCCAGCAGCTTGGACTACGAGCAGTACTTC. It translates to CASSLDYEQYF.

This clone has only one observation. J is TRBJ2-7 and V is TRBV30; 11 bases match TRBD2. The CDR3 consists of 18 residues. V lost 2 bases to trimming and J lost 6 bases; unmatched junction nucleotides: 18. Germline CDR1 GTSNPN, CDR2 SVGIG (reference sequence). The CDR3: CAWSQPGQLLAGGREQYF. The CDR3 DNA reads TGTGCCTGGAGTCAACCGGGACAGCTCTTAGCGGGGGGGCGCGAGCAGTACTTC.

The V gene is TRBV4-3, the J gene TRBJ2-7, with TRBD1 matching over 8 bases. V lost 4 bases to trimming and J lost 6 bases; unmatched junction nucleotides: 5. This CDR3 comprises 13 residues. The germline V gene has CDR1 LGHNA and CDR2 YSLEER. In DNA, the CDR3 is TGCGCCAGCAGCCGGACAGGGTCAGGCGAGCAGTACTTC. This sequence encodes CASSRTGSGEQYF.

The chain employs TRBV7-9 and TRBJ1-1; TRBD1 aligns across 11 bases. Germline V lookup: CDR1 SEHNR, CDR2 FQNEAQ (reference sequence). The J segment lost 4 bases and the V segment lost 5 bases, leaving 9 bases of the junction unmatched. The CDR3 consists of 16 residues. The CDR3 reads CASSPWAGTGGTEAFF. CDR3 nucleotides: TGTGCCAGCAGCCCATGGGCCGGGACAGGGGGCACTGAAGCTTTCTTT.

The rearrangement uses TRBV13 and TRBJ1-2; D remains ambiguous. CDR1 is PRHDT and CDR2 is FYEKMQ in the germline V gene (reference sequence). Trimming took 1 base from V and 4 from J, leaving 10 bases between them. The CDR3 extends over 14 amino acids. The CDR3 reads CASSLVQSLYGYTF. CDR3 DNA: TGTGCCAGCAGCTTAGTCCAATCTCTCTATGGCTACACCTTC.

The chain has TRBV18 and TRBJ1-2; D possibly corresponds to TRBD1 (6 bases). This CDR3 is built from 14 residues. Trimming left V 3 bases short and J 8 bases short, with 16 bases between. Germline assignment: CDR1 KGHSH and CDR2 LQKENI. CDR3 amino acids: CASSPGRGARGYTF. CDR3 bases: TGTGCCAGCTCACCGGGAAGGGGGGCGAGAGGCTACACCTTC.

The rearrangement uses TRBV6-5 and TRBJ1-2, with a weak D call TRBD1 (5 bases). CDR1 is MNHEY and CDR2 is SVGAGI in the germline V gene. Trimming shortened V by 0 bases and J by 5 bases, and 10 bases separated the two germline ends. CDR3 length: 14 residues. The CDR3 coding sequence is TGTGCCAGCAGTTACTCGGGGACCTTATATGGCTACACCTTC. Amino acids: CASSYSGTLYGYTF.

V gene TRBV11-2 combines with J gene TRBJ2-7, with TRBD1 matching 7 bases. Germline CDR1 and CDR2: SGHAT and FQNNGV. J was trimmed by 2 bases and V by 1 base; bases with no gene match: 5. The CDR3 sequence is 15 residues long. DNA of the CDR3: TGTGCCAGCAGCTTAGGCGACAGGGCCACCTACGAGCAGTACTTC. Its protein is CASSLGDRATYEQYF.